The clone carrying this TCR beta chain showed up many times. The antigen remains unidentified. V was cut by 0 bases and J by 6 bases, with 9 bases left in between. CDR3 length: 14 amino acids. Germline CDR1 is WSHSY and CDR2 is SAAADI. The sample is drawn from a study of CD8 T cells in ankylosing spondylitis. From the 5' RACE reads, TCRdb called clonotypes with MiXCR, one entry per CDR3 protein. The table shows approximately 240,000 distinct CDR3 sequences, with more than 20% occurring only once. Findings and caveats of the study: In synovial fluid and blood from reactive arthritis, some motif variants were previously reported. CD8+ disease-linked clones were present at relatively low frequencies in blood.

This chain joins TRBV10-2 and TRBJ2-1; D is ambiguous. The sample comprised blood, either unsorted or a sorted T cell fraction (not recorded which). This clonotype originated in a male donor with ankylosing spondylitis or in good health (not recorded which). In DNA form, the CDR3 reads TGCGCCAGCAGTGAGTCCGGTTTCGGCAATGAGCAGTTCTTC. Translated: CASSESGFGNEQFF.